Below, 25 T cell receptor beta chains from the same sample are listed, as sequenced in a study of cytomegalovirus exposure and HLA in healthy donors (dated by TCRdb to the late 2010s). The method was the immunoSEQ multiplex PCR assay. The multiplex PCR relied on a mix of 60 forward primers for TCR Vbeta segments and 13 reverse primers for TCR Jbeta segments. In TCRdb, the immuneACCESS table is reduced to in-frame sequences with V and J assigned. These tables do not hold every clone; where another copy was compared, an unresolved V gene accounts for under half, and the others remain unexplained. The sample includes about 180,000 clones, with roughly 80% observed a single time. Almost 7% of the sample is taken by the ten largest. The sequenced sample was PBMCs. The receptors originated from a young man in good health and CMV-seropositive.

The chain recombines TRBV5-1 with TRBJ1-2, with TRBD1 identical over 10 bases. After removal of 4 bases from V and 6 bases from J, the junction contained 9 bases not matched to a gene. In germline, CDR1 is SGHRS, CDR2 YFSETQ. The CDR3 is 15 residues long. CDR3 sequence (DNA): TGCGCCAGCAGCGGGGGGACAGGGGAGGTTGATGGCTACACCTTC. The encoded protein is CASSGGTGEVDGYTF.

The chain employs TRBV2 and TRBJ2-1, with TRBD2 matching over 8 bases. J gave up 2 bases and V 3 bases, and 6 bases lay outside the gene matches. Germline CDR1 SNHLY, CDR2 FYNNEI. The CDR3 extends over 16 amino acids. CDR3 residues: CASSEGREATYNEQFF. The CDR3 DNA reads TGTGCCAGCAGTGAGGGGCGGGAGGCCACCTACAATGAGCAGTTCTTC.

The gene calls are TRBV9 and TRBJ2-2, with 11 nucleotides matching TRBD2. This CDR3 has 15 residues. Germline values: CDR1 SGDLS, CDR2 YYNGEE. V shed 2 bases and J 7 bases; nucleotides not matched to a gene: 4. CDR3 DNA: TGTGCCAGCAGCGTTAGCGGGAGGGCCGTCGGGGAGCTGTTTTTT. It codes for CASSVSGRAVGELFF.

The CDR3, as DNA: TGCAGCGCCTCAACAGGGGGCTCCTATAATTCACCCCTCCACTTT. It is translated as CSASTGGSYNSPLHF. The genes are TRBV29-1 and TRBJ1-6; 8 nucleotides match TRBD1. The V gene's germline CDR1 is SQVTM and CDR2 ANQGSEA. There are 15 residues in the CDR3. V lost 7 bases, J lost 0 bases, and 5 bases stayed unmatched.

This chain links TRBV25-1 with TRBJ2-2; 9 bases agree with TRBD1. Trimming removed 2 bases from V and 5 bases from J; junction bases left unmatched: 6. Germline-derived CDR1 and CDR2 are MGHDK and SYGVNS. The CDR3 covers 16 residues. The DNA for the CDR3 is TGTGCCAGCAGTGAACTTGGGACAGGGCTGACCGGGGAGCTGTTTTTT. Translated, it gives CASSELGTGLTGELFF.

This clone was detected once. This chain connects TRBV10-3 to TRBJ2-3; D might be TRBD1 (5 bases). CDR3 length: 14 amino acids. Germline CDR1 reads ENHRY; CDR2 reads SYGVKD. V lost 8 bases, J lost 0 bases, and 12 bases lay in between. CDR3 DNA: TGTGCCATCCAGGGATCTCAGAGCACAGATACGCAGTATTTT. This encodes CAIQGSQSTDTQYF.

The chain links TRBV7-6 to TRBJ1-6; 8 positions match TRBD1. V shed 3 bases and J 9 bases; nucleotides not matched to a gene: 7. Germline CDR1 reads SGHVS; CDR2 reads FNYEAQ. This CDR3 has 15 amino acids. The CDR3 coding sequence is TGTGCCAGCAGCTTGGCCAGACAGGGGCGTTCACCCCTCCACTTT. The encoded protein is CASSLARQGRSPLHF.

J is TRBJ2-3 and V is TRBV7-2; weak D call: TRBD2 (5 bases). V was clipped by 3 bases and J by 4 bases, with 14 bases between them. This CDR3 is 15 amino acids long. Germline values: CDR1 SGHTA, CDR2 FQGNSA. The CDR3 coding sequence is TGTGCCAGCAGCTTCGGGGTACCCAAGGCAGATACGCAGTATTTT. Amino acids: CASSFGVPKADTQYF.

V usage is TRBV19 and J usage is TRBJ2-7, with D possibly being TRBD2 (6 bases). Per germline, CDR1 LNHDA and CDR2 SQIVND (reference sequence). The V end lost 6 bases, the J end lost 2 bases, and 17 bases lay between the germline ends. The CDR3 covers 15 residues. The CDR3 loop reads CASSQAGRWAYEQYF. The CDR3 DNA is TGTGCCAGTAGCCAGGCGGGACGGTGGGCCTACGAGCAGTACTTC.

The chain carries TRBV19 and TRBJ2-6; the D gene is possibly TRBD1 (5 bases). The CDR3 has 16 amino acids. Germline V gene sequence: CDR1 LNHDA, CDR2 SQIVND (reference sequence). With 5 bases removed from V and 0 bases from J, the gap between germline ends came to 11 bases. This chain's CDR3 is CASSVRQPSGANVLTF. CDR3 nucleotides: TGTGCCAGTAGTGTCCGACAGCCCTCTGGGGCCAACGTCCTGACTTTC.

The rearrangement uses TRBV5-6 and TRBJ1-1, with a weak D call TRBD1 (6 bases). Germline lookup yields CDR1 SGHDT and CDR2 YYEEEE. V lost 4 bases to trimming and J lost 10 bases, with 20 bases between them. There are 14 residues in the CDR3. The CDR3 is CASSRQVGRGGAFF. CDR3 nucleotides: TGTGCCAGCAGCCGACAGGTGGGGAGGGGAGGAGCTTTCTTT.

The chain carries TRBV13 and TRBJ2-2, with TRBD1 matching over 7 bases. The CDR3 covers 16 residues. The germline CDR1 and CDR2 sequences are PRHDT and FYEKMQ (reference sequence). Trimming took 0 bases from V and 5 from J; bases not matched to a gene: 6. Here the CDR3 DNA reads TGTGCCAGCAGCTTAGGGACAGGGTACGGAACCGGGGAGCTGTTTTTT. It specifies CASSLGTGYGTGELFF.

The CDR3 nucleotides are TGCGCCAGCAGCCTGGACAGGGGTGCAGATACGCAGTATTTT. It specifies CASSLDRGADTQYF. The genes are TRBV5-1 and TRBJ2-3, with 9 bases lining up with TRBD1. The germline gives CDR1 SGHRS, CDR2 YFSETQ. CDR3 length: 14 residues. Germline trimming cut 4 bases from V and 4 bases from J; bases unmatched to any gene: 4.

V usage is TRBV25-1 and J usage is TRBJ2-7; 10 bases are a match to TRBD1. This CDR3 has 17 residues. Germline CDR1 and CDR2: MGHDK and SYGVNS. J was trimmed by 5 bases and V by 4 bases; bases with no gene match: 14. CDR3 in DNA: TGTGCCAGCAGTGGGTCCAACGCCGGGACAGGGGACGACGAGCAGTACTTC. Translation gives CASSGSNAGTGDDEQYF.

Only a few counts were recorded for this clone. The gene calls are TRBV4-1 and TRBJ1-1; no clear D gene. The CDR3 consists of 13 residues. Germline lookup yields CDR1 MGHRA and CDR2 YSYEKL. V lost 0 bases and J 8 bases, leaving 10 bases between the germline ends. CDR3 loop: CASSQDQGGEAFF. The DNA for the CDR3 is TGCGCCAGCAGCCAAGATCAAGGCGGGGAAGCTTTCTTT.

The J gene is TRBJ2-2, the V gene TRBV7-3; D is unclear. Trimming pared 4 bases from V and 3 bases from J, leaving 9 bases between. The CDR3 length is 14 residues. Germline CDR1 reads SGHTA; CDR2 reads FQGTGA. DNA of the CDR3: TGTGCCAGCAGCTCATCTATTCACACCGGGGAGCTGTTTTTT. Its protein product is CASSSSIHTGELFF.

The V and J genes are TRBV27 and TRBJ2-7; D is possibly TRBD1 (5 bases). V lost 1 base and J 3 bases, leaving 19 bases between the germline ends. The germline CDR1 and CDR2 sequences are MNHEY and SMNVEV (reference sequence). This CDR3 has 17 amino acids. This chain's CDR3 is CASSLFGQGADHYEQYF. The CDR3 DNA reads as TGTGCCAGCAGTTTATTTGGGCAGGGTGCAGACCACTACGAGCAGTACTTC.

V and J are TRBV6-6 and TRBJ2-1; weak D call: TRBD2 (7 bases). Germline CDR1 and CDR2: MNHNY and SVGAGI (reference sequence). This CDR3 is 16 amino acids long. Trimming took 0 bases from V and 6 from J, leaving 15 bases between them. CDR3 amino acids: CASSYSVGGRGNEQFF. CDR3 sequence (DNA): TGTGCCAGCAGTTACTCTGTGGGGGGGCGGGGCAATGAGCAGTTCTTC.

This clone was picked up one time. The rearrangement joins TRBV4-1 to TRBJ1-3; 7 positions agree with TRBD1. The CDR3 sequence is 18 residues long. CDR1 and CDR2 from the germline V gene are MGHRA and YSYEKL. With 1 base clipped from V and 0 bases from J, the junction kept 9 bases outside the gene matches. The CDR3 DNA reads TGCGCCAGCAGCCAAGGGATGGGACAGCGCGTCTCTGGAAACACCATATATTTT. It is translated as CASSQGMGQRVSGNTIYF.

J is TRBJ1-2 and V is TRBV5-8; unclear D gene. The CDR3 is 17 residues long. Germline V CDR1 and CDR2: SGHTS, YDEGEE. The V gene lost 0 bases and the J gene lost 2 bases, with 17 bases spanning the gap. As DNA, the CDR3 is TGTGCCAGCAGCTTGGAGTGGAGGGAACCCCTCAACTATGGCTACACCTTC. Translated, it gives CASSLEWREPLNYGYTF.

The CDR3 bases are TGTGCCAGCAGCGTAGCTTGGACAGGGGCTAAAGATACGCAGTATTTT. This codes for CASSVAWTGAKDTQYF. J is TRBJ2-3 and V is TRBV9, with 9 bases matching TRBD1. Germline trimming cut 0 bases from V and 5 bases from J; bases unmatched to any gene: 7. The germline gives CDR1 SGDLS, CDR2 YYNGEE. The CDR3 sequence is 16 residues long.

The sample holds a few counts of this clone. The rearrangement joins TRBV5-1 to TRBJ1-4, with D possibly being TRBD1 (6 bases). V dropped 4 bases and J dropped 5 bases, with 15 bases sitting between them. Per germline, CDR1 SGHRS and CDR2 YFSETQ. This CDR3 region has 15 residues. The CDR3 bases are TGCGCCAGCAGCAGCCGGGACACACTAAATGAAAAACTGTTTTTT. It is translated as CASSSRDTLNEKLFF.

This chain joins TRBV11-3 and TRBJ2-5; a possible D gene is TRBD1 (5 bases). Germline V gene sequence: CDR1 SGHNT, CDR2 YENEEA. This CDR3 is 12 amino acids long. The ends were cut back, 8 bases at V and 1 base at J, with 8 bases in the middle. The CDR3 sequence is CASGDSQETQYF. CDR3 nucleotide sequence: TGTGCCAGCGGAGACAGCCAAGAGACCCAGTACTTC. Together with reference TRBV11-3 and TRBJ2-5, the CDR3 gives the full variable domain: EAGVVQSPRYKIIEKKQPVAFWCNPISGHNTLYWYLQNLGQGPELLIRYENEEAVDDSQLPKDRFSAERLKGVDSTLKIQPAELGDSAVYLCASGDSQETQYFGPGTRLLVL.

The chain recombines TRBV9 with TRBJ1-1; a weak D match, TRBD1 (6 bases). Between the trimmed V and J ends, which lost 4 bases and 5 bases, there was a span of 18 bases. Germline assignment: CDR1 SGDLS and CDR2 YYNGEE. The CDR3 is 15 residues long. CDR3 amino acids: CASSLNPGEWTEAFF. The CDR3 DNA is TGTGCCAGCAGCCTGAATCCAGGGGAGTGGACTGAAGCTTTCTTT.

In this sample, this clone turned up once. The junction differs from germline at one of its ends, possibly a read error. The CDR3, as DNA: TGTACCAGCAGCCCACGGGGACTTCCAGATACGCAGTATTTT. This encodes CTSSPRGLPDTQYF. The chain joins TRBV9 to TRBJ2-3, with D maybe TRBD2 (6 bases). This CDR3 has 14 residues. Germline CDR1 SGDLS, CDR2 YYNGEE.